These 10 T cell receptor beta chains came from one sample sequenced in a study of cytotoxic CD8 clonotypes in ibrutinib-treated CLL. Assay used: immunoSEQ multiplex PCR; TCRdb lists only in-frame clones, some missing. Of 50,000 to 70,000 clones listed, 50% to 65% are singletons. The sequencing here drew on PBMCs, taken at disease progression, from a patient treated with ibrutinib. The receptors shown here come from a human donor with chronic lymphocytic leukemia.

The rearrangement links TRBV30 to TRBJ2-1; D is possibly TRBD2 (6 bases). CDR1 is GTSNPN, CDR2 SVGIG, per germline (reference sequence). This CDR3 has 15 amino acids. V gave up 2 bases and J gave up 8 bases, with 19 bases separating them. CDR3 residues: CAWSSGTPDIDEQFF. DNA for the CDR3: TGTGCCTGGAGTTCCGGGACTCCCGATATCGATGAGCAGTTCTTC. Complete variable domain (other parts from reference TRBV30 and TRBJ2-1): SQTIHQWPATLVQPVGSPLSLECTVEGTSNPNLYWYRQAAGRGLQLLFYSVGIGQISSEVPQNLSASRPQDRQFILSSKKLLLSDSGFYLCAWSSGTPDIDEQFFGPGTRLTVL.

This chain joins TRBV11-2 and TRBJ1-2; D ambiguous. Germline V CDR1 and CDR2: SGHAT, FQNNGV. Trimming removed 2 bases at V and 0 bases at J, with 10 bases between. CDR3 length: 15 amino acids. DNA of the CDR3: TGTGCCAGCAGCTTATTACACAGCTCTAACTATGGCTACACCTTC. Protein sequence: CASSLLHSSNYGYTF.

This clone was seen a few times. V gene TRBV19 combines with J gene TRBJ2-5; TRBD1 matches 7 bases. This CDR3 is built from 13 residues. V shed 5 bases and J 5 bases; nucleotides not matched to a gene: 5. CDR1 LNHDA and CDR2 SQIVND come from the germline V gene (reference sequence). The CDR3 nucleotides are TGTGCCAGTAGTGACACGGACAGGGAGACCCAGTACTTC. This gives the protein CASSDTDRETQYF.

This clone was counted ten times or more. The CDR3 reads CASSQKYRGGQPQHF. The CDR3 DNA reads as TGCGCCAGCAGCCAAAAGTACAGGGGAGGCCAGCCCCAGCATTTT. The genes are TRBV4-1 and TRBJ1-5; 7 bases match TRBD1. Germline values: CDR1 MGHRA, CDR2 YSYEKL. The junction had 8 bases not matched to a gene; V was cut back by 2 bases and J by 7 bases. The CDR3 is made up of 15 amino acids.

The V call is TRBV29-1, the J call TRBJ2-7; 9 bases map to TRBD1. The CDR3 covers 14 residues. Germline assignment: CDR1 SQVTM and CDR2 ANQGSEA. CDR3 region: CSLARDRDSYEQYF. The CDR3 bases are TGCAGTCTTGCCCGGGACAGGGACTCCTACGAGCAGTACTTC.

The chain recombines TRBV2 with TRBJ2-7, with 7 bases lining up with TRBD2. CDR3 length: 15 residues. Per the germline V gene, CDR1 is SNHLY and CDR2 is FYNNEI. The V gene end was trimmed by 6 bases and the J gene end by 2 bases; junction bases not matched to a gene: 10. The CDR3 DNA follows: TGTGCCAGCAGAGAGGGACTAACCGCCGCCTACGAGCAGTACTTC. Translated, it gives CASREGLTAAYEQYF.

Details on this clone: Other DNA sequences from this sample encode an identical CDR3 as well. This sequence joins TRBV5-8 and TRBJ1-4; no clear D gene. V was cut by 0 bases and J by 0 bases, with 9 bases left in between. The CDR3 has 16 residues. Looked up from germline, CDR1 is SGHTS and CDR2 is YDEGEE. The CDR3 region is CASSLGQAATNEKLFF. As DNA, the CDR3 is TGTGCCAGCAGCTTGGGGCAGGCTGCAACTAATGAAAAACTGTTTTTT.

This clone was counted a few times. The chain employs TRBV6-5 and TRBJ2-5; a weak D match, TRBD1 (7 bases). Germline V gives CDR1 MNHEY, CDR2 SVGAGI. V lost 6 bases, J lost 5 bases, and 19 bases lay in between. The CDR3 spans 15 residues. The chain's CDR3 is CASRNLQGTGETQYF. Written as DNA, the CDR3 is TGTGCCAGCAGGAACTTACAGGGGACTGGGGAGACCCAGTACTTC.

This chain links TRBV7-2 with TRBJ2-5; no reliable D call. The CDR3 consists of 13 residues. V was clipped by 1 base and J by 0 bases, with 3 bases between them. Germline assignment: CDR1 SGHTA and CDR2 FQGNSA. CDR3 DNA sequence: TGTGCCAGCAGCTTAGGTTACCAAGAGACCCAGTACTTC. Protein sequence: CASSLGYQETQYF.

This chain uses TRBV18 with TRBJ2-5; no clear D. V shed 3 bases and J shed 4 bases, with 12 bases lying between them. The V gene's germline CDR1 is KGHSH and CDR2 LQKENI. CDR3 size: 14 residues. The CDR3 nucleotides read TGTGCCAGCTCACCTACCTCCGAAGGAGAGACCCAGTACTTC. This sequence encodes CASSPTSEGETQYF.